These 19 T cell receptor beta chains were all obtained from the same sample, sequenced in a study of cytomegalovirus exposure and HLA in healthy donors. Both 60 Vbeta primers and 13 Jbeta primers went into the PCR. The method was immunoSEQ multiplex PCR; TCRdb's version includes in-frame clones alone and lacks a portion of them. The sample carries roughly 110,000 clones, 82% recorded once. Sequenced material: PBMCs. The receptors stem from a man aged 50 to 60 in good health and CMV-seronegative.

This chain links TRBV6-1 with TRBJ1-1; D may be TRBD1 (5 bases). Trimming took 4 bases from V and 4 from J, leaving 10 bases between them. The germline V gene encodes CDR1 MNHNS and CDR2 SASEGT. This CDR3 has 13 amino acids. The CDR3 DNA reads TGTGCCAGCAGTGCAGGGAGGGGCACTGAAGCTTTCTTT. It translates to CASSAGRGTEAFF.

The CDR3 loop reads CASSLDRADEQYF. The CDR3 DNA is TGTGCCAGCAGCTTAGACAGGGCCGACGAGCAGTACTTC. The chain joins TRBV7-3 to TRBJ2-5; 7 nucleotides line up with TRBD1. The assigned J gene may be wrong: the sequence end matches TRBJ2-7 better. Germline CDR1 reads SGHTA; CDR2 reads FQGTGA. This CDR3 is built from 13 residues.

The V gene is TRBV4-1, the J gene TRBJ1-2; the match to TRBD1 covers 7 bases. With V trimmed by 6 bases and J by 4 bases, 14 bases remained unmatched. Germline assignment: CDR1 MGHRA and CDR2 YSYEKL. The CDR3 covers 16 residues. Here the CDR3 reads CASRAQGGRQIYGYTF. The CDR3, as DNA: TGCGCCAGCAGGGCACAAGGGGGCAGGCAGATCTATGGCTACACCTTC.

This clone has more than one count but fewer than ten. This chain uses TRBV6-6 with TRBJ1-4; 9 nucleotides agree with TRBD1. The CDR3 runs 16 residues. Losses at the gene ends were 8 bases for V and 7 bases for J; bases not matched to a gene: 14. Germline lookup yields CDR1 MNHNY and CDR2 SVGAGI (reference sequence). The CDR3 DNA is TGTGCCAGCGGGGGGGACAGGGCCTATTCCGGTGAAAAACTGTTTTTT. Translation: CASGGDRAYSGEKLFF.

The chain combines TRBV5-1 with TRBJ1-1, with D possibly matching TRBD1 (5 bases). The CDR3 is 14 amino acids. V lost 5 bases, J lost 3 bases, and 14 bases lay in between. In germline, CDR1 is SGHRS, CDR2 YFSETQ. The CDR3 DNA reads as TGCGCCAGCAGTCCCTGGCGGGGCGACACTGAAGCTTTCTTT. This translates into CASSPWRGDTEAFF.

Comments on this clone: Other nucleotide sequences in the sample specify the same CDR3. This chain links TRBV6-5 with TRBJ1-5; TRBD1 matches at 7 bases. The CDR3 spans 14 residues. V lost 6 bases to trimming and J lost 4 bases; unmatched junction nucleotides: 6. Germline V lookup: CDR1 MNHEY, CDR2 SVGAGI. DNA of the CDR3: TGTGCCAGCAGAAGGAGACAGGGAAATCAGCCCCAGCATTTT. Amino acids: CASRRRQGNQPQHF.

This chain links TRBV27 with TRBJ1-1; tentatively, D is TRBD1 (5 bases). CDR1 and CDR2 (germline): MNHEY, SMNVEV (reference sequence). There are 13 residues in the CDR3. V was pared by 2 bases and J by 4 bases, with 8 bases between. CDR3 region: CASSLLGGTEAFF. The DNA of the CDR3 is TGTGCCAGCAGTTTACTGGGGGGCACTGAAGCTTTCTTT.

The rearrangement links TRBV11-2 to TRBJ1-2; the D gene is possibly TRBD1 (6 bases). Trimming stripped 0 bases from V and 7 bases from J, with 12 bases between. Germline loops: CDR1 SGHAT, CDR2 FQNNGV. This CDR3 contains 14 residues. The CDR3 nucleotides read TGTGCCAGCAGCTTAGAATGGACAGCATCTGGCTACACCTTC. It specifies CASSLEWTASGYTF.

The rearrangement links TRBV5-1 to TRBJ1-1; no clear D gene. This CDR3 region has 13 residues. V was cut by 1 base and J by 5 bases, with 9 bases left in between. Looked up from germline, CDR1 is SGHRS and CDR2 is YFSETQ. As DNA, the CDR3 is TGCGCCAGCAGCTTGTCTGCGGAGACTGAAGCTTTCTTT. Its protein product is CASSLSAETEAFF.

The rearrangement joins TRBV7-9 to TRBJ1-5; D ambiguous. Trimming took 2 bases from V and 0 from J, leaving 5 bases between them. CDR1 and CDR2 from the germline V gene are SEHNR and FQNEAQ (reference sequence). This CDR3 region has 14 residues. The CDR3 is CASSLSNSNQPQHF. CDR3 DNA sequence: TGTGCCAGCAGCTTAAGCAATAGCAATCAGCCCCAGCATTTT.

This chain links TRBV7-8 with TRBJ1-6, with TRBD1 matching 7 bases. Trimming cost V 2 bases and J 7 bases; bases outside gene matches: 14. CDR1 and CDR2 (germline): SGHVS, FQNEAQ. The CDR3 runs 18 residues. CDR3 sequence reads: CASSLQTGSLGKNSPLHF. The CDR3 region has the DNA TGTGCCAGCAGCTTACAGACAGGGTCTCTAGGCAAAAATTCACCCCTCCACTTT.

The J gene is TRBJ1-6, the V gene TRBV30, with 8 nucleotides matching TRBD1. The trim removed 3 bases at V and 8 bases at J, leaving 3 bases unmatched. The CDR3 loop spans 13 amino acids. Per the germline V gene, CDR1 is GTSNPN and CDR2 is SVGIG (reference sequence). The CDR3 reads CAWRDREDSPLHF. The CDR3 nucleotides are TGTGCCTGGAGGGACAGGGAAGATTCACCCCTCCACTTT.

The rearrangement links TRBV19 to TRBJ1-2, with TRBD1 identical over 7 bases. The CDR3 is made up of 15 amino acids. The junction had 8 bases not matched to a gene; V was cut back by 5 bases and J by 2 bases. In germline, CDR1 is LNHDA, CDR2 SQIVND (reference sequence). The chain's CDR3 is CASSFGQEINYGYTF. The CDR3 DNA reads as TGTGCCAGTAGTTTCGGACAGGAGATAAACTATGGCTACACCTTC.

DNA of the CDR3: TGTGCCATCAGTTCGGACAGGGATGATGAAAAACTGTTTTTT. Its translation is CAISSDRDDEKLFF. The chain uses TRBV10-3 and TRBJ1-4; 8 bases line up with TRBD1. The ends lost 5 bases at V and 6 bases at J; junction bases unmatched: 5. The CDR3 runs 14 residues. Germline V gene sequence: CDR1 ENHRY, CDR2 SYGVKD.

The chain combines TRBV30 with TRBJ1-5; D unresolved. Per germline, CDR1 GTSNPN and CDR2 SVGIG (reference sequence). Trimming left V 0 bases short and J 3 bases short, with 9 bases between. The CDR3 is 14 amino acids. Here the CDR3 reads CAWSVGDLNQPQHF. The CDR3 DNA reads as TGTGCCTGGAGTGTAGGAGATCTCAATCAGCCCCAGCATTTT.

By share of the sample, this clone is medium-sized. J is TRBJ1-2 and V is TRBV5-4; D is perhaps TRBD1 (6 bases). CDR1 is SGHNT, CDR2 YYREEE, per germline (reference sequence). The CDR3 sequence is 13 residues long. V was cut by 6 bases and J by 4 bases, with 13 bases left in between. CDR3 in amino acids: CASNLGGSYGYTF. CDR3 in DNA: TGTGCCAGCAACCTAGGGGGTAGCTATGGCTACACCTTC.

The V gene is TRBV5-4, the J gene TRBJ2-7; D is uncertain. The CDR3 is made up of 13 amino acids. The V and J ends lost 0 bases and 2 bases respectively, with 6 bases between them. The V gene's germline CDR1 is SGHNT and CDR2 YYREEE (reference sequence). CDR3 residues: CASSLVSTYEQYF. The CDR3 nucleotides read TGTGCCAGCAGCTTGGTTAGCACCTACGAGCAGTACTTC.

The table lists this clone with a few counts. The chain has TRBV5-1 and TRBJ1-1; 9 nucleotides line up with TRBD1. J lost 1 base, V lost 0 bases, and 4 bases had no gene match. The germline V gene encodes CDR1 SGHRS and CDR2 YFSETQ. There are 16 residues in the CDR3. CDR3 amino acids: CASSLDRGLGNTEAFF. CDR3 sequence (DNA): TGCGCCAGCAGCTTGGACAGGGGGCTTGGGAACACTGAAGCTTTCTTT.

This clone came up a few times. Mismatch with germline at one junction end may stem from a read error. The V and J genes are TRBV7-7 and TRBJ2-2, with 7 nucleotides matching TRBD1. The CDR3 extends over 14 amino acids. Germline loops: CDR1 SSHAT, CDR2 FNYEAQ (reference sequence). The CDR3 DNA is TGTGCTAGCAGCCTCGACAGGGATACCGGGGAGCTGTTTTTT. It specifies CASSLDRDTGELFF.